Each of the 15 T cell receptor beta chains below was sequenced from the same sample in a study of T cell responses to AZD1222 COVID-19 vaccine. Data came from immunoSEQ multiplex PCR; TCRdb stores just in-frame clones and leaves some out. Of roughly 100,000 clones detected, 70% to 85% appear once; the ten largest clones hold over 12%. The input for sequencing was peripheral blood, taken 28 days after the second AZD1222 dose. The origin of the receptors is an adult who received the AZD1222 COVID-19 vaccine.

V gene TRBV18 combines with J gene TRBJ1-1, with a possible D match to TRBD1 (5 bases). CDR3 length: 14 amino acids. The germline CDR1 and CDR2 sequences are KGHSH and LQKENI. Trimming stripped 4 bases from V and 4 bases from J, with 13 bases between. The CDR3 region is CASSLPGRGTEAFF. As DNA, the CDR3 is TGTGCCAGCTCACTTCCGGGACGTGGCACTGAAGCTTTCTTT.

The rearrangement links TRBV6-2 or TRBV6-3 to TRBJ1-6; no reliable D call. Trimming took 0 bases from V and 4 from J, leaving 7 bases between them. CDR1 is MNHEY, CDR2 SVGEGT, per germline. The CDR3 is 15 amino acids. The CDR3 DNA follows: TGTGCCAGCAGTTACTCGAGGGAGTATAATTCACCCCTCCACTTT. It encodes CASSYSREYNSPLHF.

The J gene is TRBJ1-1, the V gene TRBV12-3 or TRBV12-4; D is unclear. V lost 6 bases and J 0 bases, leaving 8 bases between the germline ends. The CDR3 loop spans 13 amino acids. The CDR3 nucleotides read TGTGCCAGCAGGCGGCTAATGAACACTGAAGCTTTCTTT. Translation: CASRRLMNTEAFF.

The CDR3 bases are TGTGCCAGCAGCCAACAACATTTTGGGGGGGAGCAGTACTTC. It codes for CASSQQHFGGEQYF. The chain joins TRBV14 to TRBJ2-7; a weak D match, TRBD2 (6 bases). The length of the CDR3 is 14 residues. CDR1 is SGHDN and CDR2 is FVKESK in the germline V gene. V was pared by 2 bases and J by 7 bases, with 15 bases between.

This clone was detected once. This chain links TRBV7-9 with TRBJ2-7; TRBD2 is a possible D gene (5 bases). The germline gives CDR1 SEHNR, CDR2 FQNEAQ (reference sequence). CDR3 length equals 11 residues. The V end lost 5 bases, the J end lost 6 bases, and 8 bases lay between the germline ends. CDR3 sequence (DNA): TGTGCCAGCAGCCCCGGGATCGAGCAGTACTTC. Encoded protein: CASSPGIEQYF.

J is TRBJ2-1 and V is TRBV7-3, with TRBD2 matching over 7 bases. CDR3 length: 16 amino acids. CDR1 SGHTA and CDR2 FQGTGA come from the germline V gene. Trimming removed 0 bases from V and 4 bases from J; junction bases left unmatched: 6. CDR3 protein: CASSLTLADPYNEQFF. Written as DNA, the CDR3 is TGTGCCAGCAGCTTAACTCTAGCGGACCCTTACAATGAGCAGTTCTTC.

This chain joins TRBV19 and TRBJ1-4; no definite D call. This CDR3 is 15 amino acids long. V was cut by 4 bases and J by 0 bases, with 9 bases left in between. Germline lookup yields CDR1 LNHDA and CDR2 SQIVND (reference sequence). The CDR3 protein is CASSRQLATNEKLFF. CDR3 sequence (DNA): TGTGCCAGTAGTAGGCAGCTGGCAACTAATGAAAAACTGTTTTTT.

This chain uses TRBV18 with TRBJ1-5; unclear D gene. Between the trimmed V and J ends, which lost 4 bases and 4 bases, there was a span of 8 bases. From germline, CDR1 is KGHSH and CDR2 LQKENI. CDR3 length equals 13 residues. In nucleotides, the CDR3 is TGTGCCAGCTCACGAGGGCAAAATCAGCCCCAGCATTTT. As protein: CASSRGQNQPQHF.

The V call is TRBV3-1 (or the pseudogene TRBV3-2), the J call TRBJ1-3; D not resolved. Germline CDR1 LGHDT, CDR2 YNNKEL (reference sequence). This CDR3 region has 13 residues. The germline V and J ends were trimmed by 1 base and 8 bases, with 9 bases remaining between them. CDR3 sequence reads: CASSQVIADTIYF. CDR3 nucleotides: TGTGCCAGCAGCCAAGTTATCGCGGACACCATATATTTT.

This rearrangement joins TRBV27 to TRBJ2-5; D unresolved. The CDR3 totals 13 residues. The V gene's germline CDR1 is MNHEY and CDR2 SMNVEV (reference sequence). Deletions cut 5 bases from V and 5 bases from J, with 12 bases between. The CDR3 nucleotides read TGTGCCAGCAGTCTAATCTCCAGGGAGACCCAGTACTTC. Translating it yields CASSLISRETQYF.

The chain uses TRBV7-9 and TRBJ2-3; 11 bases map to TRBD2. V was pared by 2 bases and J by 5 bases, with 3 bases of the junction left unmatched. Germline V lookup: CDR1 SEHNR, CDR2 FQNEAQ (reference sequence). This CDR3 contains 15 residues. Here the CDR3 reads CASSLLAGGQDTQYF. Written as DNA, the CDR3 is TGTGCCAGCAGCTTACTAGCGGGGGGTCAAGATACGCAGTATTTT.

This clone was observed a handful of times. The CDR3 nucleotides read TGTGCCAGCAGTTACTCTTTACAGGGGGCCGGGGAGCTGTTTTTT. Translating it yields CASSYSLQGAGELFF. The V and J genes are TRBV6-5 and TRBJ2-2; 8 bases align to TRBD1. This CDR3 contains 15 residues. The germline V gene has CDR1 MNHEY and CDR2 SVGAGI. Trimming removed 0 bases from V and 6 bases from J; junction bases left unmatched: 3.

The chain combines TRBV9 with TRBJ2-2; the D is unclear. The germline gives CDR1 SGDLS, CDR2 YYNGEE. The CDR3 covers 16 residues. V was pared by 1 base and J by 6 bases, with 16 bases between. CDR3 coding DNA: TGTGCCAGCAGCGTACTAGAGATGACGGTAGCCGGGGAGCTGTTTTTT. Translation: CASSVLEMTVAGELFF. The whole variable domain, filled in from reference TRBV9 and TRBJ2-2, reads DSGVTQTPKHLITATGQRVTLRCSPRSGDLSVYWYQQSLDQGLQFLIQYYNGEERAKGNILERFSAQQFPDLHSELNLSSLELGDSALYFCASSVLEMTVAGELFFGEGSRLTVL.

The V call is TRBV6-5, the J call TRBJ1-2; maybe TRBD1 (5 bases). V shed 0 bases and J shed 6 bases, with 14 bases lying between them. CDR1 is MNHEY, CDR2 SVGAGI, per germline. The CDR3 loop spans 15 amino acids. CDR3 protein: CASSYSRRGGNGYTF. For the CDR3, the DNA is TGTGCCAGCAGTTACTCGAGAAGGGGAGGAAATGGCTACACCTTC.

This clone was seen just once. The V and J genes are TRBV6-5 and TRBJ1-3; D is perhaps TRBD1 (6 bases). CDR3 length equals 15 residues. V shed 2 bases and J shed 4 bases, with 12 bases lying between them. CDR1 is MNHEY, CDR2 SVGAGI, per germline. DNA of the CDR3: TGTGCCAGCAGTTACCAAATCGGACAGGGAAACACCATATATTTT. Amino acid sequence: CASSYQIGQGNTIYF.